These T cell receptor beta chains were read from a single sample in a study of identical twins. TCRdb re-derived calls from the 5' RACE reads in MiXCR, one entry per CDR3 protein. Of under 900,000 distinct CDR3 sequences detected, 9% to 15% appear once; the ten largest clones hold around 1.6%. These data also formed part of another study, on yellow fever vaccine responses in identical twins.

Sequencing was carried out using PBMCs. These receptors were collected from a woman between 18 and 29 years old in good health. Each CDR3 is given with its conserved first and last residue. A D gene is named only where the DNA matches it firmly.

j_gene: TRBJ2-1; v_gene: TRBV3-1; d_gene: TRBD2; CDR3aa: CASSQGGTSREEQFF
j_gene: TRBJ1-6; v_gene: TRBV3-1; d_gene: -; CDR3aa: CASSQRTDSSYNSPLHF
j_gene: TRBJ2-5; v_gene: TRBV6-1; d_gene: TRBD2; CDR3aa: CASSDDGRATETQYF
j_gene: TRBJ2-4; v_gene: TRBV12-3/TRBV12-4; d_gene: -; CDR3aa: CASSFKGRNIQYF
j_gene: TRBJ2-5; v_gene: TRBV11-2; d_gene: -; CDR3aa: CASSSGSIRETQYF
j_gene: TRBJ2-5; v_gene: TRBV12-3/TRBV12-4; d_gene: -; CDR3aa: CASSFNSVGETQYF
j_gene: TRBJ2-3; v_gene: TRBV4-1; d_gene: TRBD2; CDR3aa: CASSQGGRLAGFADTQYF
j_gene: TRBJ1-2; v_gene: TRBV29-1; d_gene: TRBD1; CDR3aa: CSLTGTDDGYTF
j_gene: TRBJ2-7; v_gene: TRBV6-1; d_gene: -; CDR3aa: CASSVQTGSYEQYF
j_gene: TRBJ1-2; v_gene: TRBV5-1; d_gene: TRBD1; CDR3aa: CASSKTGENGYTF
j_gene: TRBJ2-5; v_gene: TRBV7-9; d_gene: TRBD1; CDR3aa: CASSPNRGHKETQYF
j_gene: TRBJ2-3; v_gene: TRBV15; d_gene: TRBD2; CDR3aa: CATSRPPAGGGADTQYF
j_gene: TRBJ2-3; v_gene: TRBV9; d_gene: -; CDR3aa: CASNPEGGTSTDTQYF
j_gene: TRBJ2-5; v_gene: TRBV15; d_gene: -; CDR3aa: CATSRDGEGTETQYF
j_gene: TRBJ2-1; v_gene: TRBV6-1; d_gene: TRBD2; CDR3aa: CASTRGGGNEQFF
j_gene: TRBJ1-2; v_gene: TRBV12-3/TRBV12-4; d_gene: TRBD1; CDR3aa: CASSLFKDRVFSTF
j_gene: TRBJ2-1; v_gene: TRBV11-2; d_gene: -; CDR3aa: CASSSDTYNEQFF
j_gene: TRBJ2-1; v_gene: TRBV12-3/TRBV12-4; d_gene: -; CDR3aa: CASSPRRSSYNEQFF
j_gene: TRBJ1-1; v_gene: TRBV10-3; d_gene: -; CDR3aa: CAISENGGNTEAFF
j_gene: TRBJ2-1; v_gene: TRBV7-9; d_gene: TRBD2; CDR3aa: CASELAVYDEQFF
j_gene: TRBJ2-2; v_gene: TRBV18; d_gene: -; CDR3aa: CASSPPVARTGELFF
j_gene: TRBJ2-7; v_gene: TRBV10-2; d_gene: -; CDR3aa: CASTGSYEQYF
j_gene: TRBJ1-5; v_gene: TRBV6-5; d_gene: -; CDR3aa: CASSYRETNQPQHF
j_gene: TRBJ2-7; v_gene: TRBV7-9; d_gene: TRBD2; CDR3aa: CASSFTLAGARYEQYF
j_gene: TRBJ1-3; v_gene: TRBV6-1; d_gene: -; CDR3aa: CATSWGSGNTIYF
j_gene: TRBJ2-7; v_gene: TRBV7-9; d_gene: -; CDR3aa: CASSPPGGGSTSF
j_gene: TRBJ1-5; v_gene: TRBV20-1; d_gene: -; CDR3aa: CSASRADNQPQHF
j_gene: TRBJ1-2; v_gene: TRBV24-1; d_gene: -; CDR3aa: CATSGTGYGYTF
j_gene: TRBJ2-2; v_gene: TRBV11-2; d_gene: TRBD2; CDR3aa: CASSPPGLAGGELFF
j_gene: TRBJ2-1; v_gene: TRBV20-1; d_gene: -; CDR3aa: CSASRGLPVNEQFF
j_gene: TRBJ2-3; v_gene: TRBV10-3; d_gene: -; CDR3aa: CAISESKGVDTQYF
j_gene: TRBJ2-5; v_gene: TRBV5-1; d_gene: TRBD2; CDR3aa: CATLHGLAGGRRETQYF
j_gene: TRBJ2-7; v_gene: TRBV5-1; d_gene: -; CDR3aa: CASSKEGGYEQYF
j_gene: TRBJ2-7; v_gene: TRBV24-1; d_gene: TRBD2; CDR3aa: CATSDFSAGRAQQYF
j_gene: TRBJ1-2; v_gene: TRBV10-3; d_gene: -; CDR3aa: CAISLEGEPAMDYTF
j_gene: TRBJ2-3; v_gene: TRBV9; d_gene: -; CDR3aa: CASSVGSGRYQTTDTQYF
j_gene: TRBJ1-4; v_gene: TRBV27; d_gene: -; CDR3aa: CASSLFSGEKLFF
j_gene: TRBJ2-1; v_gene: TRBV12-3/TRBV12-4; d_gene: TRBD2; CDR3aa: CASRGAVGTTNNEQFF
j_gene: TRBJ2-1; v_gene: TRBV27; d_gene: TRBD2; CDR3aa: CASSLLSPSGPYNEQFF
j_gene: TRBJ2-5; v_gene: TRBV20-1; d_gene: -; CDR3aa: CSARDRWEPGSEETQYF
j_gene: TRBJ1-2; v_gene: TRBV11-2; d_gene: TRBD1; CDR3aa: CASSPRQGRGYTF
j_gene: TRBJ2-3; v_gene: TRBV20-1; d_gene: TRBD2; CDR3aa: CSASPPAGGITDTQYF
j_gene: TRBJ2-7; v_gene: TRBV5-4; d_gene: -; CDR3aa: CASSRGRIEQYF
j_gene: TRBJ2-7; v_gene: TRBV20-1; d_gene: -; CDR3aa: CSAIYFGGTNDEQYF
j_gene: TRBJ2-2; v_gene: TRBV12-3/TRBV12-4; d_gene: -; CDR3aa: CASRITGELFF
j_gene: TRBJ1-2; v_gene: TRBV4-2; d_gene: -; CDR3aa: CASSQGVLMEGYTF
j_gene: TRBJ2-1; v_gene: TRBV14; d_gene: -; CDR3aa: CASSHAFVALARTYNEQFF
j_gene: TRBJ1-3; v_gene: TRBV20-1; d_gene: TRBD1; CDR3aa: CSARGDRGQNTIYF
j_gene: TRBJ2-5; v_gene: TRBV4-2; d_gene: TRBD2; CDR3aa: CASSDATSDGETQYF
j_gene: TRBJ2-2; v_gene: TRBV10-3; d_gene: -; CDR3aa: CAISGEGLNTGELFF
j_gene: TRBJ2-3; v_gene: TRBV6-5; d_gene: -; CDR3aa: CASSFQGDTQYF
j_gene: TRBJ2-7; v_gene: TRBV2; d_gene: -; CDR3aa: CASSEAARYEQYF
j_gene: TRBJ2-7; v_gene: TRBV5-1; d_gene: -; CDR3aa: CASSKESSYEQYF
j_gene: TRBJ2-7; v_gene: TRBV20-1; d_gene: -; CDR3aa: CCARDRQGISSYEQYF